A selection of T cell receptor beta chains follows, all from one sample in a study of blood T cells in healthy people across ages. One entry per CDR3 protein results from TCRdb running MiXCR on the 5' RACE reads. Of about 780,000 distinct CDR3 sequences listed, around 45% are singletons. Sequencing was performed on blood. Receptors originate from a man older than 75 in good health. CDR3s include the opening cysteine and the closing phenylalanine or tryptophan. The order of the fields is clone size, V gene, D gene, J gene, CDR3 DNA, CDR3 protein. D genes are given only for firm matches. Not every row has a clone size; where given, it reads once, few, many or a size class.

-	TRBV5-1	TRBD2	TRBJ2-1	TGCGCCAGCAGCTTGGACCTAGCGGAAAACAATGAGCAGTTCTTC	CASSLDLAENNEQFF
-	TRBV7-9	-	TRBJ1-1	TGTGCCAGCAGCTTAGCTGCGACCACTGAAGCTTTCTTT	CASSLAATTEAFF
many	TRBV12-3/TRBV12-4	TRBD1	TRBJ1-2	TGTGCCAGCAGTTTATCAGGGGGTAATGGCTACACCTTC	CASSLSGGNGYTF
-	TRBV2	-	TRBJ2-7	TGTGCCAGCAGTGAAAGGAGACTCTCCTACGAGCAGTACTTC	CASSERRLSYEQYF
few	TRBV28	-	TRBJ2-7	TGTGCCACCTGGGGTAGCTCCTACAATGAGCAGTACTTC	CATWGSSYNEQYF
-	TRBV20-1	TRBD1	TRBJ2-7	TGCAGTGCTAGCGGACAGGACTACGAGCAGTACTTC	CSASGQDYEQYF
-	TRBV7-2	-	TRBJ1-2	TGTGCCAGCAGCCCACGGGGGCCGGCAGGCTACACCTTC	CASSPRGPAGYTF
-	TRBV29-1	-	TRBJ1-1	TGCAGCGTTGGGCACTTGAACACTGAAGCTTTCTTT	CSVGHLNTEAFF
-	TRBV4-1	TRBD2	TRBJ2-5	TGCGCCAGCAGCCCCAGGATGCCTAGCGGACAAGAGACCCAGTACTTC	CASSPRMPSGQETQYF
-	TRBV10-3	TRBD1	TRBJ2-7	TGTGCCATCAGTGACAACCAAAGGGACAGAACCTACGAGCAGTACTTC	CAISDNQRDRTYEQYF
many	TRBV24-1	-	TRBJ2-1	TGTGCCACCAGTGGGGGACGTCAGCAGTTCTTC	CATSGGRQQFF
few	TRBV7-2	-	TRBJ1-1	TGTGCCAGCAGCTTAGCCCTACAGGGAAACGAAGCTTTCTTT	CASSLALQGNEAFF
-	TRBV2	TRBD1	TRBJ2-5	TGTGCCAGCAGTTACAGGGGAGTAGAGACCCAGTACTTC	CASSYRGVETQYF
-	TRBV2	TRBD2	TRBJ2-5	TGTGCCAGCAGGCCAGGACTAGCGGGAGCCCAAGAGACCCAGTACTTC	CASRPGLAGAQETQYF
many	TRBV12-3/TRBV12-4	-	TRBJ2-1	TGTGCCAGCAGTTTAGCGATGACCAATGAGCAGTTCTTC	CASSLAMTNEQFF
few	TRBV7-9	-	TRBJ2-3	TGTGCCAGCAGCCCCCCTGGTGTGAGCACAGATACGCAGTATTTT	CASSPPGVSTDTQYF
few	TRBV7-2	-	TRBJ2-1	TGTGCCAGCAGCTTAGGGCTAGCTCGTCCACACAATGAGCAGTTCTTC	CASSLGLARPHNEQFF
-	TRBV7-9	TRBD1	TRBJ2-3	TGTGCCAGCAGCCGGACAGGATACACAGATACGCAGTATTTT	CASSRTGYTDTQYF
few	TRBV20-1	TRBD2	TRBJ2-7	TGCAGTGCTAGAAGGGCTAGCGGGCCGGGAGAGCAGTACTTC	CSARRASGPGEQYF
-	TRBV20-1	-	TRBJ2-5	TGCAGTGCCCCAAAATATGATTACAATGAGCAGTACTTC	CSAPKYDYNEQYF
few	TRBV29-1	-	TRBJ2-5	TGCAGCGTTGGGGGTTGGGGCCAAGAGACCCAGTACTTC	CSVGGWGQETQYF
few	TRBV5-1	TRBD1	TRBJ2-1	TGCGCCAGCAGCTGGGCCGGGACAGAATACAATGAGCAGTTCTTC	CASSWAGTEYNEQFF
-	TRBV20-1	-	TRBJ2-5	TGCAGTGCTAGATTTCCCGGGAGTGGCCAAGAGACCCAGTACTTC	CSARFPGSGQETQYF
once	TRBV5-1	TRBD1	TRBJ2-5	TGCGCCAGCAGCTTGACGGGACAGGCGCTCCAAGAGACCCAGTACTTC	CASSLTGQALQETQYF
once	TRBV7-3	-	TRBJ2-1	TGTGCCAGCAGCTCAGACCGGACCAAAAATGAGCAGTTCTTC	CASSSDRTKNEQFF
-	TRBV28	TRBD2	TRBJ2-7	TGTGCCAGCAGTTCGGGAGGCGCGGATTCCTACGAGCAGTACTTC	CASSSGGADSYEQYF
-	TRBV20-1	-	TRBJ2-1	TGCAGTGCTAGAGACGGACGAGCGGTACACAATGAGCAGTTCTTC	CSARDGRAVHNEQFF
few	TRBV7-9	-	TRBJ2-7	TGTGCCAGCAGCCCATCACCCGTCGGACGGAACCTACAATACGAGCAGTACTTC	CASSPSPVGRNLQYEQYF
-	TRBV20-1	-	TRBJ2-3	TGCAGTGCTAGAATGGGAACCCCAGATACGCAGTATTTT	CSARMGTPDTQYF
-	TRBV7-2	TRBD1	TRBJ1-2	TGTGCCAGCAGCCCCGGGACAGAATATGGCTACACCTTC	CASSPGTEYGYTF
-	TRBV2	-	TRBJ2-1	TGTGCCAGCAGGGGCAGGAGCTCCTACAATGAGCAGTTCTTC	CASRGRSSYNEQFF
-	TRBV7-2	-	TRBJ2-5	TGTGCCAGCAGCTTAGCGTGGACCCAGTACTTC	CASSLAWTQYF
-	TRBV7-6	-	TRBJ2-7	TGTGCCAGCAGCTTAGGTCACAGGATTGGCGAGCAGTACTTC	CASSLGHRIGEQYF
-	TRBV9	-	TRBJ2-1	TGTGCCAGCAGCGTAGAGGGGGTCCATGAGCAGTTCTTC	CASSVEGVHEQFF
-	TRBV10-3	-	TRBJ2-3	TGTGCCATCAGTGAGTCTCCCAGGGGAGCAGATACGCAGTATTTT	CAISESPRGADTQYF
-	TRBV7-2	-	TRBJ1-2	TGTGCCAGCAGCATAACTTATGGGATCCTGGAAGGCTGCACCTTC	CASSITYGILEGCTF
-	TRBV6-4	-	TRBJ2-1	TGTGCCAGCAGTGAGTGGCGGGGAGACTACAATGAGCAGTTCTTC	CASSEWRGDYNEQFF
few	TRBV24-1	-	TRBJ2-5	TGTGCCACCAGTGTCCCCGCAGGGGGGAAAGAGACCCAGTACTTC	CATSVPAGGKETQYF
few	TRBV7-9	TRBD1	TRBJ2-7	TGTGCCAGCAGCTTCGGGACAGGGGTCTACGAGCAGTACTTC	CASSFGTGVYEQYF
-	TRBV28	-	TRBJ2-5	TGTGCCAGTGGAGGGCAGGCCGAGACCCAGTACTTC	CASGGQAETQYF
-	TRBV27	-	TRBJ1-6	TGTGCCAGCAAATCACTGGGAAGTCGGAATTCACCCCTCCACTTT	CASKSLGSRNSPLHF
-	TRBV20-1	TRBD2	TRBJ2-1	TGCAGTGCTAGAGTTAGGTGGACTAGCCAAGAGACCCAGTTCTTC	CSARVRWTSQETQFF
-	TRBV5-1	-	TRBJ2-5	TGCGCCAGCAGCGTGGCCGGGAACCAAGAGACCCAGTACTTC	CASSVAGNQETQYF
-	TRBV15	-	TRBJ2-1	TGTGCCACCAGCAGAGCAGGGTACAATGAGCAGTTCTTC	CATSRAGYNEQFF
-	TRBV7-2	TRBD2	TRBJ2-1	TGTGCCAGCAGCATCGGGACTAGCGGGAGTTTTCCGTTCTTC	CASSIGTSGSFPFF
-	TRBV28	TRBD1	TRBJ1-4	TGTGCCAGCAGTTTATTGGAAAAGGGGGCTCCTAATGAAAAACTGTTTTTT	CASSLLEKGAPNEKLFF
-	TRBV20-1	-	TRBJ2-7	TGCAGTGCTATGGATGGGGTCTCCGAGCAGTACTTC	CSAMDGVSEQYF